These T cell receptor beta chains were read from a single sample in a study of T cells after yellow fever vaccination. MiXCR, run by TCRdb on the 5' RACE reads, gives a single entry per CDR3 protein. The data contain some 110,000 distinct CDR3 sequences, around 7.7% of them singletons. The sequenced sample was CD4+ T cells sorted from PBMCs, obtained 10 to 11 days after the first yellow fever vaccination. The receptor source for this set is a man aged 18 to 30 who received the YFV17D yellow fever vaccine. Each CDR3 is given with its conserved first and last residue. The D gene is left open where the match is weak. Clone size is given for some rows only: seen once, a few or many times, or a class if the clone is expanded.

TRBV11-2	12	many	TRBJ1-1	.	CASRLMNTEAFF	TGTGCCAGCAGGCTTATGAACACTGAAGCTTTCTTT
TRBV5-1	13	.	TRBJ1-2	.	CASSLETFYGYTF	TGCGCCAGCAGCTTAGAAACGTTCTATGGCTACACCTTC
TRBV20-1	14	many	TRBJ2-3	.	CSARYSGGTDTQYF	TGCAGTGCTAGATACAGCGGAGGCACAGATACGCAGTATTTT
TRBV5-1	15	many	TRBJ1-6	.	CASSPDRSYNSPLHF	TGCGCCAGCAGCCCCGACAGGTCTTATAATTCACCCCTCCACTTT
TRBV12-3/TRBV12-4	13	many	TRBJ1-1	.	CASIGTGNTEAFF	TGTGCCAGTATCGGGACGGGGAACACTGAAGCTTTCTTT
TRBV20-1	14	many	TRBJ1-3	TRBD1	CSAADRGYGNTIYF	TGCAGTGCTGCCGACAGGGGTTATGGAAACACCATATATTTT
TRBV7-6	15	many	TRBJ1-3	.	CASSHYRDSGNTIYF	TGTGCCAGCAGCCATTACAGGGACTCTGGAAACACCATATATTTT
TRBV19	20	few	TRBJ2-3	TRBD2	CASSIAVWASGGPSTDTQYF	TGTGCCAGTAGTATTGCTGTTTGGGCTAGCGGGGGGCCTAGCACAGATACGCAGTATTTT
TRBV5-1	14	many	TRBJ2-7	TRBD1	CASSPSTGKSEQYF	TGCGCCAGCAGCCCTTCGACAGGGAAGAGCGAGCAGTACTTC
TRBV20-1	12	many	TRBJ1-5	.	CSARHSNQPQHF	TGCAGTGCTAGACATAGCAATCAGCCCCAGCATTTT
TRBV7-2	14	few	TRBJ2-3	TRBD2	CASSSPGGADTQYF	TGTGCCAGCAGCTCGCCCGGGGGGGCTGATACGCAGTATTTT
TRBV7-3	14	many	TRBJ2-5	.	CASSRGGAGETQYF	TGTGCCAGCAGCCGTGGAGGGGCGGGTGAGACCCAGTACTTC
TRBV6-2/TRBV6-3	16	.	TRBJ1-2	.	CASSSQKRGPNYGYTF	TGTGCCAGCAGTTCCCAAAAGAGGGGCCCAAACTATGGCTACACCTTC
TRBV20-1	13	many	TRBJ2-1	TRBD2	CSAQTSGENEQFF	TGCAGTGCTCAGACTAGCGGGGAGAATGAGCAGTTCTTC
TRBV5-4	14	many	TRBJ1-4	.	CASSFQGLNEKLFF	TGTGCCAGCAGCTTTCAAGGACTTAATGAAAAACTGTTTTTT
TRBV11-2	18	many	TRBJ2-3	TRBD2	CASSLVASGGGSTDTQYF	TGTGCCAGCAGCTTAGTGGCTAGCGGGGGTGGGAGCACAGATACGCAGTATTTT
TRBV10-3	16	many	TRBJ2-2	TRBD1	CATRTGGAKDTGELFF	TGTGCCACCAGGACAGGGGGCGCGAAGGACACCGGGGAGCTGTTTTTT
TRBV29-1	14	.	TRBJ1-5	.	CSVSPGNSNQPQHF	TGCAGCGTCTCTCCGGGAAATAGCAATCAGCCCCAGCATTTT
TRBV6-1	15	many	TRBJ1-5	TRBD1	CASRQTGYSNQPQHF	TGTGCCAGCAGGCAGACAGGGTATAGCAATCAGCCCCAGCATTTT
TRBV2	16	many	TRBJ1-1	.	CASSEARQIGGTEAFF	TGTGCCAGCAGTGAAGCTCGACAGATAGGGGGTACTGAAGCTTTCTTT
TRBV5-1	16	many	TRBJ2-3	TRBD1	CASTTGGTDGTDTQYF	TGCGCCAGTACGACAGGGGGGACTGACGGCACAGATACGCAGTATTTT
TRBV27	12	many	TRBJ2-3	.	CASSLTVETQYF	TGTGCCAGCAGTTTGACTGTGGAGACGCAGTATTTT
TRBV7-9	14	.	TRBJ1-6	.	CASSLGPNNSPLHF	TGTGCCAGCAGCCTCGGACCAAATAATTCACCCCTCCACTTT
TRBV12-3/TRBV12-4	14	few	TRBJ1-2	.	CASSLSRGNYGYTF	TGTGCCAGCAGTTTATCGAGGGGGAACTATGGCTACACCTTC
TRBV20-1	13	few	TRBJ2-3	.	CSAPAEPTDTQYF	TGCAGTGCCCCGGCAGAACCCACAGATACGCAGTATTTT
TRBV12-3/TRBV12-4	18	many	TRBJ2-2	TRBD2	CASSLSSSGGLNTGELFF	TGTGCCAGCAGTTTATCATCTAGCGGGGGCCTGAACACCGGGGAGCTGTTTTTT